This T cell receptor beta chain was retrieved from a study of T cells in localized non-small cell lung cancer. Findings of the study overall: A raised T cell density in blood coincided with lengthier overall survival. For the top 100 tumor clones, a median around 61 also appeared in adjacent lung. Uninvolved nearby lung showed the greatest T cell clonality, exceeding that found in tumor.

Turning to this clone: The antigen is unknown.

CDR1 is SGHTA, CDR2 FQGNSA, per germline. This CDR3 comprises 17 residues. Trimming removed 3 bases from V and 0 bases from J, with 15 bases in between. Data came from immunoSEQ multiplex PCR; TCRdb stores just in-frame clones and leaves some out. Of more than 30,000 clones in the sample, about 78% were seen once. J is TRBJ1-5 and V is TRBV7-2; weak D call: TRBD1 (6 bases). Sequences were derived from peripheral blood, sampled before any cancer treatment. This receptor was taken from a male donor older than 55 with stage II squamous cell lung carcinoma. In DNA, the CDR3 is TGTGCCAGCAGCTTTTCCGGGACACGAAATAGCAATCAGCCCCAGCATTTT. Its translation is CASSFSGTRNSNQPQHF.